This T cell receptor beta chain was recovered during a study of T cells in tumors after PD-1 blockade. Study-wide background: On average, tumor samples gave 20,000 to 30,000 TCR templates and about 6,000 unique clonotypes.

The protocol was immunoSEQ multiplex PCR, while the TCRdb copy is restricted to in-frame clones and leaves out a portion. Seen here are around 7,000 clones, 65% to 70% observed once, and the top ten hold about 9%. With V trimmed by 5 bases and J by 4 bases, 1 base remained unmatched. There are 12 residues in the CDR3. Germline CDR1 and CDR2: SNHLY and FYNNEI. This specimen was tumor tissue, taken after anti-PD-1 treatment. This clonotype was sampled from a human donor with basal cell carcinoma. The chain is built from TRBV2 and TRBJ1-2; TRBD1 aligns across 7 bases. The CDR3 bases are TGTGCCAGCAGTTCAGGGGGCTATGGCTACACCTTC. Its translation: CASSSGGYGYTF.